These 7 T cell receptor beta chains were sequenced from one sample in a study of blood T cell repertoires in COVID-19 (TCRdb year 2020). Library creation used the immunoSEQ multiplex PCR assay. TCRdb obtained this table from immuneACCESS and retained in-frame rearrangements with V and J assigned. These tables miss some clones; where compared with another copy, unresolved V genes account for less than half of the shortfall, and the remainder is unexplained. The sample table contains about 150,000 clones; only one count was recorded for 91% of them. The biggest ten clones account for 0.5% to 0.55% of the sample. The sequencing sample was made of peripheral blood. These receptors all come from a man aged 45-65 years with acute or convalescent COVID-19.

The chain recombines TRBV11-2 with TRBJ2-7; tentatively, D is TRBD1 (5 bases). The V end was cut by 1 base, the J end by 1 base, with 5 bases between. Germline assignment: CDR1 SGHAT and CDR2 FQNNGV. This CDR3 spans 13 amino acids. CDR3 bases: TGTGCCAGCAGCTTAGGACAGTCCTACGAGCAGTACTTC. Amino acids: CASSLGQSYEQYF.

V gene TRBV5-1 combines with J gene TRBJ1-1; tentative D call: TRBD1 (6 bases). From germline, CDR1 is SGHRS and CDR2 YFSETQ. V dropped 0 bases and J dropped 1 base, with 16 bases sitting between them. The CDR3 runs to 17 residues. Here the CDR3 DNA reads TGCGCCAGCAGCTTGGGGTCCCTGGCAGGGGCGAACACTGAAGCTTTCTTT. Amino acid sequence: CASSLGSLAGANTEAFF.

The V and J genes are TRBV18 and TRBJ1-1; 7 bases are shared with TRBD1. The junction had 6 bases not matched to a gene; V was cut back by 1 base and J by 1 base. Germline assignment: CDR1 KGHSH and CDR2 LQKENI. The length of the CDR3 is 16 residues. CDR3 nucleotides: TGTGCCAGCTCACCACGGACAGGCCAAGGGAACACTGAAGCTTTCTTT. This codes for CASSPRTGQGNTEAFF.

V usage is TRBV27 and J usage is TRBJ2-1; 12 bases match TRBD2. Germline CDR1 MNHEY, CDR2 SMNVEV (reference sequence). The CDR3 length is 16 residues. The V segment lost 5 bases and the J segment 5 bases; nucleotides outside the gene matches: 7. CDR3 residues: CASSLAGGWRDNEQFF. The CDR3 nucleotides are TGTGCCAGCAGTCTAGCGGGAGGGTGGAGGGACAATGAGCAGTTCTTC.

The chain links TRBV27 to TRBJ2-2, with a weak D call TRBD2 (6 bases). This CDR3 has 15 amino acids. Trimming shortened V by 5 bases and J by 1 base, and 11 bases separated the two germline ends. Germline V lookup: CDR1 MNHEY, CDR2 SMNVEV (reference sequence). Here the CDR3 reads CASSATSGNTGELFF. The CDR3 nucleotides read TGTGCCAGCAGTGCGACTAGTGGGAACACCGGGGAGCTGTTTTTT.

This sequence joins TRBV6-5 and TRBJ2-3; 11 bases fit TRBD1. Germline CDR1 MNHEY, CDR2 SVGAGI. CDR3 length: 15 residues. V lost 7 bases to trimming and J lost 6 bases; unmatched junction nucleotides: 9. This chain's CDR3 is CASKTGTGGFDTQYF. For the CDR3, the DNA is TGTGCCAGCAAAACCGGGACAGGGGGGTTTGATACGCAGTATTTT.

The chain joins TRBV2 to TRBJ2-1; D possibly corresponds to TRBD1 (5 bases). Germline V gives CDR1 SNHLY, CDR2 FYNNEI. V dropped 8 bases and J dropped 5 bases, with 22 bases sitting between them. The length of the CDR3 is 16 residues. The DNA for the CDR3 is TGTGCCAGCGGTCACAGCTGGGGTAAAGGGGACAATGAGCAGTTCTTC. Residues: CASGHSWGKGDNEQFF.